This is a list of T cell receptor beta chains from one sample in a study of CD8+ T cells in alopecia areata. Method: immunoSEQ multiplex PCR; TCRdb's copy keeps in-frame clones and lacks some. The sample carries about 140,000 clones, 45% to 60% recorded once. The starting material was CD4+ T cells sorted from blood, obtained at week 0. These receptors all come from a human donor with alopecia areata. The CDR3 runs from the conserved cysteine through the conserved F or W.

len	v_gene	j_gene	CDR3aa
12	TRBV2	TRBJ2-1	CASSPTSGKQFF
14	TRBV15	TRBJ1-1	CATTPVTMGAEAFF
13	TRBV2	TRBJ2-5	CASSRGPQETQYF
15	TRBV30	TRBJ2-2	CAWAGREKVTGELFF
11	TRBV7-9	TRBJ2-5	CASSSEETQYF
13	TRBV30	TRBJ2-1	CAWREAGIGEQFF
14	TRBV19	TRBJ1-5	CASSIQGVGQPQHF
13	TRBV27	TRBJ1-5	CASSPGVYQPQHF
14	TRBV14	TRBJ1-1	CASSPLGVNTEAFF
12	TRBV29-1	TRBJ2-1	CSVEDNSNEQFF
14	TRBV29-1	TRBJ2-5	CSVGWASGKETQYF
14	TRBV11-1	TRBJ1-1	CASSLSLWNTEAFF
12	TRBV18	TRBJ2-6	CATHSGANVLTF
15	TRBV4-1	TRBJ2-7	CASSQASSGIGGQYF
14	TRBV6-5	TRBJ2-4	CASSYSSRENIQYF
15	TRBV28	TRBJ1-2	CASSPGGRLAYGYTF
13	TRBV29-1	TRBJ2-5	CSVGGSSVETQYF
20	TRBV4-1	TRBJ2-6	CASRQNPGQGAPSGANVLTF
15	TRBV29-1	TRBJ2-3	CSVGLTSGYTDTQYF
14	TRBV2	TRBJ2-7	CASSGSSGRAEQYF
14	TRBV19	TRBJ2-2	CASSEQGSTGELFF
17	TRBV27	TRBJ2-7	CASSLFGAGGRSYEQYF
12	TRBV9	TRBJ1-2	CASSVGGRGYTF
13	TRBV28	TRBJ2-3	CASSSLDRGPEYF
14	TRBV7-9	TRBJ1-2	CASSSQTQGYGYTF
17	TRBV25-1	TRBJ2-2	CASSQGLAGVDTGELFF
11	TRBV30	TRBJ1-1	CASGQTAEAFF
15	TRBV5-1	TRBJ1-2	CASSLNGQGNYGYTF
15	TRBV2	TRBJ2-4	CASSPGLAGATIQYF
16	TRBV25-1	TRBJ2-4	CAGGQRNPLAKNIQYF
16	TRBV7-9	TRBJ2-5	CASSQDLAGGQETQYF
13	TRBV6-1	TRBJ2-3	CASNLNRGDTQYF
16	TRBV29-1	TRBJ2-3	CSVVPGLAGVTDTQYF
12	TRBV29-1	TRBJ2-1	CSVDGNYNEQFF
14	TRBV28	TRBJ2-3	CASSPKPTASTQYF